The 30 T cell receptor beta chains below come from one sample, sequenced in a study of T-cell reconstitution after alpha-beta-depleted transplantation in children. Unique molecular identifiers were built into the TCRbeta library. TCRdb itself ran the PCR reads through MiXCR, one entry per CDR3 protein. The sample lists 200,000 to 250,000 distinct CDR3 sequences; 6.6% were seen once. Sample: PBMCs, taken before TCRalphabeta/CD19-depleted stem cell transplant. The source of these receptors is a boy younger than 10 with acute lymphoblastic leukemia, due to receive a stem cell transplant.

A few counts support this clonotype. This rearrangement joins TRBV4-2 to TRBJ2-1, with 14 bases that match TRBD2. CDR1 LGHNA and CDR2 YNFKEQ come from the germline V gene. The ends lost 5 bases at V and 0 bases at J; junction bases unmatched: 9. The CDR3 sequence is 19 residues long. In nucleotides, the CDR3 is TGTGCCAGCAGCAACCGACTAGCGGGAGGGCCGAGCTCCTACAATGAGCAGTTCTTC. It specifies CASSNRLAGGPSSYNEQFF.

In this sample, this clonotype turned up many times. The chain couples TRBV5-1 to TRBJ1-3; no definite D call. Germline V gene lookup returns CDR1 SGHRS and CDR2 YFSETQ. The CDR3 covers 16 residues. Trimming stripped 0 bases from V and 0 bases from J, with 10 bases between. The CDR3 DNA reads TGCGCCAGCAGCTTGGATGGCGGGGACTCTGGAAACACCATATATTTT. It yields the protein CASSLDGGDSGNTIYF.

This clonotype was detected ten times or more. The V call is TRBV9, the J call TRBJ2-1; no firm D call. Trimming shortened V by 4 bases and J by 5 bases, and 16 bases separated the two germline ends. Germline V gene lookup returns CDR1 SGDLS and CDR2 YYNGEE. The CDR3 contains 15 residues. The CDR3 region is CASSPMVGSHNEQFF. CDR3 nucleotides: TGTGCCAGCAGCCCAATGGTGGGCAGCCACAATGAGCAGTTCTTC.

This clonotype came up many times. The rearrangement uses TRBV7-2 and TRBJ1-5, with D maybe TRBD1 (6 bases). This CDR3 is 14 amino acids long. V was shortened by 5 bases and J by 8 bases, with 16 bases between the two germline ends. Germline lookup yields CDR1 SGHTA and CDR2 FQGNSA. The CDR3 region has the DNA TGTGCCAGCAGCCAAGTAGGGGGTAGGAAGCCCCAGCATTTT. Protein sequence: CASSQVGGRKPQHF.

This clonotype was counted at least ten times. The J gene is TRBJ2-2, the V gene TRBV12-3 or TRBV12-4; D gene uncertain. The CDR3 is 13 amino acids. V lost 3 bases and J 5 bases, leaving 7 bases between the germline ends. The CDR3 reads CASSLLETGELFF. The CDR3 region has the DNA TGTGCCAGCAGTTTGCTGGAGACCGGGGAGCTGTTTTTT.

The chain is built from TRBV20-1 and TRBJ1-2; 7 bases align to TRBD1. This CDR3 is 19 amino acids long. CDR1 DFQATT and CDR2 SNEGSKA come from the germline V gene (reference sequence). Losses at the gene ends were 0 bases for V and 0 bases for J; bases not matched to a gene: 16. The CDR3 region has the DNA TGCAGTGCTAGAGATCCTTCCACCGGGACAGCTAAAGCTAACTATGGCTACACCTTC. This sequence encodes CSARDPSTGTAKANYGYTF.

This clonotype has at least ten counts. The chain recombines TRBV6-5 with TRBJ2-1; D is uncertain. CDR1 and CDR2 from the germline V gene are MNHEY and SVGAGI. This CDR3 has 11 residues. Deletions cut 2 bases from V and 7 bases from J, with 3 bases between. The CDR3 DNA follows: TGTGCCAGCAGTTACGGGAATGAGCAGTTCTTC. Its protein is CASSYGNEQFF.

There are many counts of this clonotype. The chain combines TRBV5-1 with TRBJ2-2, with D tentatively TRBD1 or TRBD2 (7 bases each). Between the trimmed V and J ends, which lost 4 bases and 5 bases, there was a span of 18 bases. This CDR3 has 16 amino acids. CDR1 and CDR2 (germline): SGHRS, YFSETQ. In DNA, the CDR3 is TGCGCCAGCAGCCCCGGGGAGGGGGCGAGGACCGGGGAGCTGTTTTTT. Protein product: CASSPGEGARTGELFF.

This clonotype was counted ten times or more. The chain is built from TRBV11-2 and TRBJ2-4, with TRBD2 identical over 10 bases. The germline CDR1 and CDR2 sequences are SGHAT and FQNNGV. The CDR3 is made up of 17 amino acids. V gave up 2 bases and J gave up 0 bases; unmatched junction bases: 4. In nucleotides, the CDR3 is TGTGCCAGCAGCTTACGGACTAGCGGACTAGCCAAAAACATTCAGTACTTC. This encodes CASSLRTSGLAKNIQYF. Full variable domain (remainder filled in from reference TRBV11-2 and TRBJ2-4): EAGVAQSPRYKIIEKRQSVAFWCNPISGHATLYWYQQILGQGPKLLIQFQNNGVVDDSQLPKDRFSAERLKGVDSTLKIQPAKLEDSAVYLCASSLRTSGLAKNIQYFGAGTRLSVL.

This clonotype showed up just a few times. The V and J genes are TRBV10-3 and TRBJ2-1; D is uncertain. V was shortened by 2 bases and J by 0 bases, with 8 bases between the two germline ends. Germline V gives CDR1 ENHRY, CDR2 SYGVKD. This CDR3 contains 15 residues. CDR3 protein: CAISEGTNSYNEQFF. Here the CDR3 DNA reads TGTGCCATCAGTGAGGGCACCAACTCCTACAATGAGCAGTTCTTC.

This clonotype has more than one count but fewer than ten. CDR3 nucleotides: TGCAGTGCTAGAGACTTAAGGACTAGCACTGGTAGGCGCACGGATGAGCAGTTCTTC. Translating gives CSARDLRTSTGRRTDEQFF. The V and J genes are TRBV20-1 and TRBJ2-1; 8 nucleotides align to TRBD2. Germline CDR1 DFQATT, CDR2 SNEGSKA (reference sequence). With 0 bases clipped from V and 8 bases from J, the junction kept 21 bases outside the gene matches. The CDR3 consists of 19 residues.

This clonotype was counted many times. This chain joins TRBV12-3 or TRBV12-4 and TRBJ2-3; 8 bases line up with TRBD2. This CDR3 comprises 14 residues. The trim removed 5 bases at V and 1 base at J, leaving 2 bases unmatched. CDR3 protein: CASSPAGGTDTQYF. In DNA, the CDR3 is TGTGCCAGCAGTCCAGCGGGGGGCACAGATACGCAGTATTTT.

This clonotype was observed a handful of times. This chain uses TRBV7-2 with TRBJ1-3, with D perhaps matching TRBD1 (5 bases). Trimming removed 1 base at V and 0 bases at J, with 16 bases between. The germline gives CDR1 SGHTA, CDR2 FQGNSA. The length of the CDR3 is 18 residues. The CDR3 nucleotides are TGTGCCAGCAGCTTAGGCTGGGCGGGACTCAGCTCTGGAAACACCATATATTTT. As protein: CASSLGWAGLSSGNTIYF.

This clonotype has a handful of counts. V is TRBV12-3 or TRBV12-4 and J is TRBJ2-5; D may be TRBD2 (6 bases). Trimming took 3 bases from V and 4 from J, leaving 12 bases between them. CDR3 length: 14 residues. The CDR3 loop reads CASSLGEVGETQYF. The CDR3, as DNA: TGTGCCAGCAGTTTGGGGGAGGTTGGAGAGACCCAGTACTTC.

The V and J genes are TRBV7-2 and TRBJ2-2; 8 positions agree with TRBD2. J was trimmed by 4 bases and V by 5 bases; bases with no gene match: 12. The CDR3 spans 17 residues. CDR1 SGHTA and CDR2 FQGNSA come from the germline V gene. The DNA for the CDR3 is TGTGCCAGCAGCCCTCATCGGGGGGGCCCCCGCACCGGGGAGCTGTTTTTT. Encoded protein: CASSPHRGGPRTGELFF.

This clonotype was counted a few times. The chain has TRBV6-5 and TRBJ1-4; no firm D call. The CDR3 consists of 15 residues. The V gene lost 2 bases and the J gene lost 3 bases, with 10 bases spanning the gap. Germline lookup yields CDR1 MNHEY and CDR2 SVGAGI. CDR3 residues: CASSYLTAPNEKLFF. The CDR3 DNA is TGTGCCAGCAGTTACCTTACAGCCCCTAATGAAAAACTGTTTTTT.

This clonotype was observed many times. The V and J genes are TRBV28 and TRBJ2-3; D possibly corresponds to TRBD2 (6 bases). The V gene's germline CDR1 is MDHEN and CDR2 SYDVKM. The CDR3 covers 15 residues. V was shortened by 2 bases and J by 2 bases, with 11 bases between the two germline ends. The CDR3 sequence is CASSLGAGSTDTQYF. The DNA of the CDR3 is TGTGCCAGCAGTTTAGGGGCGGGATCCACAGATACGCAGTATTTT.

This clonotype came up many times. This rearrangement joins TRBV6-1 to TRBJ2-3, with D maybe TRBD2 (5 bases). This CDR3 is built from 16 residues. Trimming stripped 5 bases from V and 6 bases from J, with 21 bases between. Germline V gives CDR1 MNHNS, CDR2 SASEGT. The CDR3 here is CASSKGDATPGDTQYF. DNA for the CDR3: TGTGCCAGCAGTAAAGGCGACGCTACCCCGGGGGATACGCAGTATTTT.

This clonotype was counted many times. The chain links TRBV10-3 to TRBJ2-7; 12 positions match TRBD2. Unmatched junction bases numbered 6, after V lost 2 bases and J lost 7 bases. The CDR3 extends over 15 amino acids. Germline lookup yields CDR1 ENHRY and CDR2 SYGVKD. The CDR3 DNA reads TGTGCCATCAGTGAGACTAGCGGGAGGTCTTGGGAGCAGTACTTC. It yields the protein CAISETSGRSWEQYF.

This clonotype was picked up a small number of times. V is TRBV6-5 and J is TRBJ2-1; D possibly uses TRBD1 or TRBD2 (5 bases each). V lost 0 bases to trimming and J lost 5 bases, with 8 bases between them. CDR3 size: 14 residues. CDR1 is MNHEY, CDR2 SVGAGI, per germline. The CDR3 is CASSYSGEHNEQFF. The CDR3 region has the DNA TGTGCCAGCAGTTACTCGGGGGAACACAATGAGCAGTTCTTC.

Points on this clonotype: Being one base from a much bigger clone, this may be a read error. V usage is TRBV2 and J usage is TRBJ2-1; D is possibly TRBD1 (5 bases). V was clipped by 10 bases and J by 10 bases, with 11 bases between them. Germline lookup yields CDR1 SNHLY and CDR2 FYNNEI. The CDR3 is 10 amino acids. The CDR3 loop reads CANERTEQFF. The CDR3 DNA follows: TGTGCCAACGAAAGGACAGAGCAGTTCTTC.

The chain carries TRBV30 and TRBJ2-5, with D uncertain. The CDR3 loop spans 11 amino acids. Trimming removed 5 bases at V and 1 base at J, with 5 bases between. Germline V CDR1 and CDR2: GTSNPN, SVGIG (reference sequence). The DNA of the CDR3 is TGTGCCTGGTTGTCCCAAGAGACCCAGTACTTC. Translating gives CAWLSQETQYF.

This clonotype has at least ten counts. The chain is built from TRBV25-1 and TRBJ2-7; D possibly matches TRBD1 or TRBD2 (5 bases each). Trimming cost V 4 bases and J 2 bases, with 24 bases left between them. This CDR3 comprises 18 residues. The germline gives CDR1 MGHDK, CDR2 SYGVNS. The CDR3 here is CASSATILGLGETYEQYF. The CDR3 DNA follows: TGTGCCAGCAGTGCAACTATATTGGGTTTGGGGGAGACCTACGAGCAGTACTTC.

This chain uses TRBV4-1 with TRBJ2-2; D is perhaps TRBD2 (6 bases). CDR1 and CDR2 (germline): MGHRA, YSYEKL. Trimming left V 4 bases short and J 7 bases short, with 13 bases between. The CDR3 loop spans 14 amino acids. CDR3 residues: CASSPAAGFGELFF. CDR3 DNA: TGCGCCAGCAGCCCGGCCGCGGGGTTCGGGGAGCTGTTTTTT.

In this sample, this clonotype turned up many times. The chain uses TRBV28 and TRBJ1-2; 10 nucleotides agree with TRBD1. This CDR3 contains 14 residues. The V gene's germline CDR1 is MDHEN and CDR2 SYDVKM. With 5 bases clipped from V and 3 bases from J, the junction kept 3 bases outside the gene matches. The CDR3 region is CASSPGTGDYGYTF. DNA for the CDR3: TGTGCCAGCAGTCCAGGGACAGGGGACTATGGCTACACCTTC.

There are many counts of this clonotype. This CDR3 is CSARQGEETQYF. For the CDR3, the DNA is TGCAGTGCTAGACAGGGTGAGGAGACCCAGTACTTC. The chain has TRBV20-1 and TRBJ2-5; possibly TRBD1 for D (5 bases). The CDR3 extends over 12 amino acids. Germline V gene sequence: CDR1 DFQATT, CDR2 SNEGSKA (reference sequence). V lost 2 bases and J lost 5, with 9 bases in between.

This clonotype was recorded many times. Here the CDR3 reads CASSQIQIKSYNEQFF. As DNA, the CDR3 is TGTGCCAGCAGCCAGATCCAAATTAAATCCTACAATGAGCAGTTCTTC. V is TRBV4-2 and J is TRBJ2-1; D not certain. The ends were cut back, 3 bases at V and 1 base at J, with 13 bases in the middle. Germline lookup yields CDR1 LGHNA and CDR2 YNFKEQ. The CDR3 contains 16 residues.

The CDR3 spells CASSRRLAGLTDTQYF. CDR3 bases: TGTGCCAGCAGCCGGAGGCTAGCGGGGCTTACAGATACGCAGTATTTT. The rearrangement links TRBV7-2 to TRBJ2-3; TRBD2 matches at 9 bases. The CDR3 runs 16 residues. The trim removed 5 bases at V and 3 bases at J, leaving 9 bases unmatched. Germline CDR1 reads SGHTA; CDR2 reads FQGNSA.

This clonotype was observed many times. This chain links TRBV7-8 with TRBJ2-3; possible D gene TRBD1, 6 bases. The CDR3 has 14 amino acids. The V gene lost 4 bases and the J gene lost 4 bases, with 12 bases spanning the gap. Germline-derived CDR1 and CDR2 are SGHVS and FQNEAQ. CDR3 residues: CASSSTGLSDTQYF. Written as DNA, the CDR3 is TGTGCCAGCAGCTCCACAGGGTTATCAGATACGCAGTATTTT.

This sequence joins TRBV7-3 and TRBJ1-1; D remains ambiguous. V was cut by 4 bases and J by 8 bases, with 17 bases left in between. Germline lookup yields CDR1 SGHTA and CDR2 FQGTGA. The CDR3 runs 14 residues. In DNA form, the CDR3 reads TGTGCCAGCAGCTCCCCCCACGCATCCGGAGAAGCTTTCTTT. It yields the protein CASSSPHASGEAFF.